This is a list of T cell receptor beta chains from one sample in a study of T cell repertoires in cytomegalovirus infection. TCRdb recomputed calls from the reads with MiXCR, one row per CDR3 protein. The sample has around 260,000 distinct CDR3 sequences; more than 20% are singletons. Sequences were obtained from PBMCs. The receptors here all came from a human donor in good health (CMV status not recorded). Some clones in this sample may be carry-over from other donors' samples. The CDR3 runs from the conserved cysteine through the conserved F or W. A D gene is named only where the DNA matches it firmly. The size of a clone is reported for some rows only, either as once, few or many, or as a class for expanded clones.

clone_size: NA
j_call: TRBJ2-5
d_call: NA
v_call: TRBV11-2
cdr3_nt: TGTGCCAGCAGCCAACAGGGTCGAGAGACCCAGTACTTC
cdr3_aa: CASSQQGRETQYF

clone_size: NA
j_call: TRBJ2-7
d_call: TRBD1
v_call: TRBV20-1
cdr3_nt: TGCAGTGCCACCAAAAGCGGGACAGGGGACGAGCAGTACTTC
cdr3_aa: CSATKSGTGDEQYF

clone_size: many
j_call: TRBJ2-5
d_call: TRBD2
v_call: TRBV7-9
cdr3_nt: TGTGCCAGCAGCTTAGGGCTAGCGGGATCTGGGGTCCAAGAGACCCAGTACTTC
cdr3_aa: CASSLGLAGSGVQETQYF

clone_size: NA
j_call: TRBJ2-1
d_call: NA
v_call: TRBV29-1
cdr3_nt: TGCAGCGTTGAAGTACTAGCTTACGAGCAGTTCTTC
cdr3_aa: CSVEVLAYEQFF

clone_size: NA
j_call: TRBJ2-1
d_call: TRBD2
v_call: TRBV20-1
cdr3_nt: TGCAGTGCTAGAACGGGGGGGCCTTACAATGAGCAGTTCTTC
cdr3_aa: CSARTGGPYNEQFF

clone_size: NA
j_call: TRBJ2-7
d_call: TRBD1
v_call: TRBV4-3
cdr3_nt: TGCGCCAGCAGCCCGACAGGGAGTCTCCGGGGCGAGCAGTACTTC
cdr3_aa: CASSPTGSLRGEQYF

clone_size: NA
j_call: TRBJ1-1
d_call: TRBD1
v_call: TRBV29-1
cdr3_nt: TGCAGCGCCGTAACCGGGACAGGGGCCCGGGAAGCTTTCTTT
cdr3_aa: CSAVTGTGAREAFF

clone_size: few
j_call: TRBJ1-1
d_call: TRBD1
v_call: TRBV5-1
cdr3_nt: TGCGCCAGCAGCTCCCCAGGGGGAGCTGAAGCTTTCTTT
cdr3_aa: CASSSPGGAEAFF

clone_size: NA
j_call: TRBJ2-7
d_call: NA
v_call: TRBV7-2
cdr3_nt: TGTGCCAGCAGTACTGGGCCAGACTCCTACGAGCAGTACTTC
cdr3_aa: CASSTGPDSYEQYF

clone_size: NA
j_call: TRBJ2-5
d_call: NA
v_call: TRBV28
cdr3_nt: TGTGCCACCCGAAGCCTCGCAGAGACCCAGTACTTC
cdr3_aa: CATRSLAETQYF

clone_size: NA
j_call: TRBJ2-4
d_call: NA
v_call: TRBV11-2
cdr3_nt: TGTGCCAGCAGCCCTCAGGGAATTGGAAACATTCAGTACTTC
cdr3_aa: CASSPQGIGNIQYF

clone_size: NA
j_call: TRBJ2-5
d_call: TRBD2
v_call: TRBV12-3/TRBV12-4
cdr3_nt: TGTGCCAGCAGTTCGACTAGCGGGAGAGAGACCCAGTACTTC
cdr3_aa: CASSSTSGRETQYF

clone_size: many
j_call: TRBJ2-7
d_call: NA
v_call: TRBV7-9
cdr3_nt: TGTGCCAGCAGCCAAACTTGGGACACGGACTACGAGCAGTACTTC
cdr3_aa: CASSQTWDTDYEQYF

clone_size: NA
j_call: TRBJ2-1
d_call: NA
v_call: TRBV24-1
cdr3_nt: TGTGCCACCAGTGACCCCGGACTAACCGGCGATGAGCAGTTCTTC
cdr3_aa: CATSDPGLTGDEQFF

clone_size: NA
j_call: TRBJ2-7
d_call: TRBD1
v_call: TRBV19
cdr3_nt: TGTGCCAGTAGTATCATGGGGACAGGGGCCGGATGGGAGCAGTACTTC
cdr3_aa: CASSIMGTGAGWEQYF

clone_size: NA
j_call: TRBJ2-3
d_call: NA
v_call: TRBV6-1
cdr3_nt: TGTGCCAGCAGGGACACATTCACAGATACGCAGTATTTT
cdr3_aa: CASRDTFTDTQYF

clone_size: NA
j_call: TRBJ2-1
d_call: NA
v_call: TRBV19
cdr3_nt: TGTGCCACATCTCCGGGACAAATACGAGGTGAGCAGTTCTTC
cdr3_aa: CATSPGQIRGEQFF

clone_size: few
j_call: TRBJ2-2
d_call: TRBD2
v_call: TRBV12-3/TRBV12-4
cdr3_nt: TGTGCCAGCAGCCGAGCGGGGGGGGCCACCGGGGAGCTGTTTTTT
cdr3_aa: CASSRAGGATGELFF

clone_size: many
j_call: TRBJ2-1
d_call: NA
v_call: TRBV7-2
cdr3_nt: TGTGCCAGCAGCAGGGATAGCTCCTACAATGAGCAGTTCTTC
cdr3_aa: CASSRDSSYNEQFF

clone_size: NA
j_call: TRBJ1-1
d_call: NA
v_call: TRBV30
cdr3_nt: TGTGCCTGGAGCCGGATGAACACTGAAGCTTTCTTT
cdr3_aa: CAWSRMNTEAFF

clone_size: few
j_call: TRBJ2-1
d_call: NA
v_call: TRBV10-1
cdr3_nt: TGCGCCAGCAGTGAGTCTGGGGGGTGGGATGAGCAGTTCTTC
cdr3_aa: CASSESGGWDEQFF

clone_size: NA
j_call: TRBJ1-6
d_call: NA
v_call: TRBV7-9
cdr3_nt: TGTGCCAGCAGCACCCGGGACGGGCATTCACCCCTCCACTTT
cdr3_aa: CASSTRDGHSPLHF

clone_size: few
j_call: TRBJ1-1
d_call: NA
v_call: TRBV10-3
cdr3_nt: TGTGCCATCAGGCGGAGTGGGGGCATAAGTAAGGACACTGAAGCTTTCTTT
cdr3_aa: CAIRRSGGISKDTEAFF

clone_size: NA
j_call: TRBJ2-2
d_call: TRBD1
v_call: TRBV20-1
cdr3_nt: TGCAGTGCTAGAGTTCGGACAGGGGGAGGCGGGGAGCTGTTTTTT
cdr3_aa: CSARVRTGGGGELFF

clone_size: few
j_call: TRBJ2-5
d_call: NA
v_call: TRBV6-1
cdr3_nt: TGTGCCAGCAGTGAACACTCGGCTAGAGGACAAGAGACCCAGTACTTC
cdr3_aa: CASSEHSARGQETQYF

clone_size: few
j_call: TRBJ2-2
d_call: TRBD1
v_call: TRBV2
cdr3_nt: TGTGCCAGCAACCTGGACAGGGCGGGGGAGCTGTTTTTT
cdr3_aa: CASNLDRAGELFF

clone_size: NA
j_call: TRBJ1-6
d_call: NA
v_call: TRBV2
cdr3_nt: TGTGCCAGCAGTGAGGGGCCAGGGTTCCACTTT
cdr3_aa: CASSEGPGFHF